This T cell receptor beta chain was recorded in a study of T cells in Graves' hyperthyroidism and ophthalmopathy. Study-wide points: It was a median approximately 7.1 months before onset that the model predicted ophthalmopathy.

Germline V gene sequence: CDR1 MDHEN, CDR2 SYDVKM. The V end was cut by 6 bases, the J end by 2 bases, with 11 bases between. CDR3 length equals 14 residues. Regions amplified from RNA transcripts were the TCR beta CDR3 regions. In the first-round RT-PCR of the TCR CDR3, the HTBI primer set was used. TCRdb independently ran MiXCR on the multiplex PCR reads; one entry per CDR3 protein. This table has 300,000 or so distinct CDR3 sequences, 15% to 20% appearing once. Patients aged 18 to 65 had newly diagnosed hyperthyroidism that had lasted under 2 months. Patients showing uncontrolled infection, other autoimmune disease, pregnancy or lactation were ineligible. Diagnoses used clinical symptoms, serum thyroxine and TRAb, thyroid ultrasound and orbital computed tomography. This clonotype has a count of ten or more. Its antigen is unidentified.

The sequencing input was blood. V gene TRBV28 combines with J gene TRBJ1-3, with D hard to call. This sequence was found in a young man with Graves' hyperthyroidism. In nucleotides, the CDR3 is TGTGCCAGCAGACCGATAAGACCTGGAAACACCATATATTTT. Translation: CASRPIRPGNTIYF.